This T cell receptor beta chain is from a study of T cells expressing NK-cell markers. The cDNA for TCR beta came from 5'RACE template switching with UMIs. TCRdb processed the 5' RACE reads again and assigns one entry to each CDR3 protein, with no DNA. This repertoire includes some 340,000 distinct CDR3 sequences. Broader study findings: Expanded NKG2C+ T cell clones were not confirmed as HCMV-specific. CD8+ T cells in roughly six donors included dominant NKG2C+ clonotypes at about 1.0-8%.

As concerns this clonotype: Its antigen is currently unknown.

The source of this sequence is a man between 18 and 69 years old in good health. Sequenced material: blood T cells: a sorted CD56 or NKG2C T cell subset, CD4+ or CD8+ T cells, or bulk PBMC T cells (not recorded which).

CDR3 region: CASRHVAVLNTDTQYF. The chain employs TRBV5-1 and TRBJ2-3. Germline lookup yields CDR1 SGHRS and CDR2 YFSETQ. There are 16 residues in the CDR3. The full variable domain, with the rest looked up from reference TRBV5-1 and TRBJ2-3, is KAGVTQTPRYLIKTRGQQVTLSCSPISGHRSVSWYQQTPGQGLQFLFEYFSETQRNKGNFPGRFSGRQFSNSRSEMNVSTLELGDSALYLCASRHVAVLNTDTQYFGPGTRLTVL.